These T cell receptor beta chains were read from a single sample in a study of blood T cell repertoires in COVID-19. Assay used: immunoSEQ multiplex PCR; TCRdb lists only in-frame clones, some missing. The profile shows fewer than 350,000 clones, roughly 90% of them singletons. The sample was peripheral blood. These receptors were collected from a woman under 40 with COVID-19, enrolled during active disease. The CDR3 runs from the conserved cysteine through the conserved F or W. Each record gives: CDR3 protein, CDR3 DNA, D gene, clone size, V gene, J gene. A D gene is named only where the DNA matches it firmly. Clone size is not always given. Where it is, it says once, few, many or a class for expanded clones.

cdr3_aa: CASSGVGGQGVYEQYF
cdr3_nt: TGTGCCAGCAGTGGGGTTGGGGGACAGGGTGTCTACGAGCAGTACTTC
d_call: TRBD1
clone_size: -
v_call: TRBV6-1
j_call: TRBJ2-7

cdr3_aa: CASSAGGAVYEQYF
cdr3_nt: TGTGCCAGCAGCGCGGGGGGGGCGGTGTACGAGCAGTACTTC
d_call: TRBD2
clone_size: -
v_call: TRBV9
j_call: TRBJ2-7

cdr3_aa: CASSLGIEAANTEAFF
cdr3_nt: TGTGCCAGCAGCTTAGGCATAGAGGCAGCTAACACTGAAGCTTTCTTT
d_call: -
clone_size: -
v_call: TRBV11-3
j_call: TRBJ1-1

cdr3_aa: CASSFKDRNSYEQYF
cdr3_nt: TGTGCCAGCAGCTTTAAGGACAGGAACAGCTACGAGCAGTACTTC
d_call: TRBD1
clone_size: -
v_call: TRBV7-8
j_call: TRBJ2-7

cdr3_aa: CASRIHDQGSGKYGYTF
cdr3_nt: TGTGCCAGTAGGATCCATGATCAGGGTAGCGGGAAGTATGGCTACACCTTC
d_call: -
clone_size: -
v_call: TRBV19
j_call: TRBJ1-2

cdr3_aa: CASSFRQGGYNEQFF
cdr3_nt: TGTGCCAGCAGTTTCCGACAGGGCGGGTACAATGAGCAGTTCTTC
d_call: TRBD1
clone_size: -
v_call: TRBV6-6
j_call: TRBJ2-1

cdr3_aa: CASRPLAGGIGDEQFF
cdr3_nt: TGCGCCAGCAGACCGCTAGCGGGGGGAATAGGGGATGAGCAGTTCTTC
d_call: TRBD2
clone_size: -
v_call: TRBV4-1
j_call: TRBJ2-1

cdr3_aa: CASREGGQGGAFF
cdr3_nt: TGTGCCAGCAGGGAAGGCGGACAGGGTGGGGCTTTCTTT
d_call: TRBD1
clone_size: -
v_call: TRBV9
j_call: TRBJ1-1

cdr3_aa: CASSQDIKGGGGYTF
cdr3_nt: TGTGCCAGCAGCCAAGATATCAAGGGAGGAGGTGGCTACACCTTC
d_call: -
clone_size: -
v_call: TRBV3-1/TRBV3-2
j_call: TRBJ1-2

cdr3_aa: CASSDGTSGGAEQFF
cdr3_nt: TGTGCCAGCAGTGACGGGACTAGCGGGGGGGCTGAGCAGTTCTTC
d_call: TRBD2
clone_size: few
v_call: TRBV6-4
j_call: TRBJ2-1

cdr3_aa: CASSQRPRIGGVNTGELFF
cdr3_nt: TGCGCCAGCAGCCAACGGCCACGAATTGGCGGGGTAAACACCGGGGAGCTGTTTTTT
d_call: -
clone_size: few
v_call: TRBV4-1
j_call: TRBJ2-2

cdr3_aa: CASSTGTVGTQYF
cdr3_nt: TGTGCCAGCAGTACAGGGACCGTAGGGACCCAGTACTTC
d_call: -
clone_size: many
v_call: TRBV6-5
j_call: TRBJ2-5

cdr3_aa: CASEPQDDTEAFF
cdr3_nt: TGTGCCAGCGAACCACAGGACGACACTGAAGCTTTCTTT
d_call: -
clone_size: once
v_call: TRBV27
j_call: TRBJ1-1

cdr3_aa: CASHFSRGRDYGYTF
cdr3_nt: TGTGCCAGCCACTTCAGTAGAGGGCGGGACTATGGCTACACCTTC
d_call: -
clone_size: -
v_call: TRBV6-5
j_call: TRBJ1-2

cdr3_aa: CASNTGLQPQHF
cdr3_nt: TGTGCCAGCAATACGGGGTTACAGCCCCAGCATTTT
d_call: -
clone_size: -
v_call: TRBV12-3/TRBV12-4
j_call: TRBJ1-5

cdr3_aa: CASSPYTANTEAFF
cdr3_nt: TGTGCCAGCTCACCATACACAGCGAACACTGAAGCTTTCTTT
d_call: -
clone_size: -
v_call: TRBV18
j_call: TRBJ1-1

cdr3_aa: CASSHSTSGGAETQYF
cdr3_nt: TGCGCCAGCAGCCACTCGACTAGCGGGGGGGCGGAGACCCAGTACTTC
d_call: TRBD2
clone_size: -
v_call: TRBV5-1
j_call: TRBJ2-5

cdr3_aa: CASTHRGSGANVLTF
cdr3_nt: TGTGCCAGTACCCATAGGGGCTCTGGGGCCAACGTCCTGACTTTC
d_call: -
clone_size: -
v_call: TRBV19
j_call: TRBJ2-6

cdr3_aa: CASRHAGDTEAFF
cdr3_nt: TGTGCCAGCAGGCACGCAGGGGACACTGAAGCTTTCTTT
d_call: -
clone_size: -
v_call: TRBV6-4
j_call: TRBJ1-1

cdr3_aa: CASNRQGSTDTQYF
cdr3_nt: TGTGCCAGCAACAGACAGGGGAGCACAGATACGCAGTATTTT
d_call: TRBD1
clone_size: -
v_call: TRBV2
j_call: TRBJ2-3

cdr3_aa: CASSEALTLASGVTDTQYF
cdr3_nt: TGTGCCAGCAGTGAAGCCCTAACTCTGGCTAGCGGCGTCACAGATACGCAGTATTTT
d_call: TRBD2
clone_size: -
v_call: TRBV6-1
j_call: TRBJ2-3

cdr3_aa: CATSGTGGGYTF
cdr3_nt: TGTGCCACCAGCGGGACAGGGGGAGGCTACACCTTC
d_call: TRBD1
clone_size: once
v_call: TRBV24-1
j_call: TRBJ1-2

cdr3_aa: CASSLSRTPGNTIYF
cdr3_nt: TGTGCCAGCAGCTTGAGCCGGACACCCGGAAACACCATATATTTT
d_call: -
clone_size: -
v_call: TRBV7-2
j_call: TRBJ1-3

cdr3_aa: CASIARQVRTDTQYF
cdr3_nt: TGCGCCAGCATAGCGAGGCAGGTTCGCACAGATACGCAGTATTTT
d_call: -
clone_size: -
v_call: TRBV10-1
j_call: TRBJ2-3

cdr3_aa: CASSSLIAYANYGYTF
cdr3_nt: TGTGCCAGCAGCTCCCTTATAGCGTACGCTAACTATGGCTACACCTTC
d_call: -
clone_size: -
v_call: TRBV7-9
j_call: TRBJ1-2

cdr3_aa: CASSQGATSNQPQHF
cdr3_nt: TGTGCTAGTAGTCAGGGGGCAACTAGCAATCAGCCCCAGCATTTT
d_call: TRBD1
clone_size: -
v_call: TRBV12-5
j_call: TRBJ1-5

cdr3_aa: CSASGGETQYF
cdr3_nt: TGCAGTGCTAGCGGTGGAGAGACCCAGTACTTC
d_call: -
clone_size: -
v_call: TRBV20-1
j_call: TRBJ2-5

cdr3_aa: CASSPLTEAFF
cdr3_nt: TGTGCCAGCAGCCCTCTAACTGAAGCTTTCTTT
d_call: -
clone_size: -
v_call: TRBV7-9
j_call: TRBJ1-1

cdr3_aa: CASSPSGNRNEQFF
cdr3_nt: TGTGCCAGCTCACCATCAGGGAATCGCAATGAGCAGTTCTTC
d_call: -
clone_size: -
v_call: TRBV18
j_call: TRBJ2-1

cdr3_aa: CATSRVGTGYVRYGYTF
cdr3_nt: TGTGCCACCAGCAGAGTAGGGACAGGGTATGTTCGCTATGGCTACACCTTC
d_call: TRBD1
clone_size: -
v_call: TRBV15
j_call: TRBJ1-2

cdr3_aa: CASSLGGPFRTNEKLFF
cdr3_nt: TGTGCCAGCAGTTTGGGGGGGCCGTTCAGGACTAATGAAAAACTGTTTTTT
d_call: -
clone_size: -
v_call: TRBV27
j_call: TRBJ1-4

cdr3_aa: CASSAGPGDEKLFF
cdr3_nt: TGCGCCAGCAGCGCCGGGCCGGGGGATGAAAAACTGTTTTTT
d_call: -
clone_size: -
v_call: TRBV4-1
j_call: TRBJ1-4

cdr3_aa: CASSTGVEQYF
cdr3_nt: TGTGCCAGCAGTACAGGGGTCGAGCAGTACTTC
d_call: TRBD1
clone_size: -
v_call: TRBV2
j_call: TRBJ2-7

cdr3_aa: CASSLGALRWGGYTF
cdr3_nt: TGTGCCAGCAGCTTGGGGGCCTTAAGGTGGGGCGGCTACACCTTC
d_call: -
clone_size: -
v_call: TRBV5-6
j_call: TRBJ1-2

cdr3_aa: CASSASRQGYGYTF
cdr3_nt: TGTGCCAGCAGCGCTTCGAGGCAGGGTTATGGCTACACCTTC
d_call: -
clone_size: -
v_call: TRBV6-5
j_call: TRBJ1-2

cdr3_aa: CASSTSARGNGELFF
cdr3_nt: TGTGCCAGCAGCACCTCGGCTCGGGGTAACGGGGAGCTGTTTTTT
d_call: -
clone_size: -
v_call: TRBV7-7
j_call: TRBJ2-2

cdr3_aa: CASSRTGTDIFYGYTF
cdr3_nt: TGTGCCAGCAGCCGTACCGGGACAGATATTTTCTATGGCTACACCTTC
d_call: TRBD1
clone_size: once
v_call: TRBV9
j_call: TRBJ1-2

cdr3_aa: CASSSYGTGNYHLPYTF
cdr3_nt: TGTGCCAGCAGCTCCTACGGGACAGGGAACTATCATCTACCCTACACCTTC
d_call: TRBD1
clone_size: -
v_call: TRBV7-9
j_call: TRBJ1-2

cdr3_aa: CASSLLQSGASTDTQYF
cdr3_nt: TGCGCCAGCAGCTTGTTACAGAGCGGGGCGAGCACAGATACGCAGTATTTT
d_call: TRBD2
clone_size: many
v_call: TRBV5-1
j_call: TRBJ2-3

cdr3_aa: CASQTGGNGYTF
cdr3_nt: TGCGCCAGCCAGACAGGGGGCAATGGCTACACCTTC
d_call: TRBD1
clone_size: -
v_call: TRBV10-1
j_call: TRBJ1-2

cdr3_aa: CASSVRDRLNYGYTF
cdr3_nt: TGTGCCAGCAGCGTCCGGGACAGACTTAACTATGGCTACACCTTC
d_call: TRBD1
clone_size: -
v_call: TRBV5-4
j_call: TRBJ1-2

cdr3_aa: CASSRRLAPYNEQFF
cdr3_nt: TGTGCCAGCAGCCGGCGACTAGCACCTTACAATGAGCAGTTCTTC
d_call: TRBD2
clone_size: -
v_call: TRBV3-1/TRBV3-2
j_call: TRBJ2-1